Each of the 6 T cell receptor beta chains below was sequenced from the same sample in a study of cytomegalovirus exposure and HLA in healthy donors (dated by TCRdb to the late 2010s). Receptors were amplified or captured by the immunoSEQ multiplex PCR assay. For the multiplex PCR, a mixture combining 60 forward primers for TCR Vbeta segments and 13 reverse primers for TCR Jbeta segments was used. The clones in this table, taken by TCRdb from immuneACCESS, are in-frame only. Not every clone is retained; where verified, under half of the shortfall comes from an unresolved V gene, and the cause of the rest is unknown. The sample has roughly 120,000 clones on record, 9.5% of them singletons. The top ten constitute 2.5% to 3.5% of the sample. The sequenced material came from PBMCs. The origin of the receptors is a man aged 30-40 years in good health and CMV-seronegative.

In its sample, this clone was seen a few times. This sequence joins TRBV10-3 and TRBJ2-7, with D perhaps TRBD1 (5 bases). Deletions cut 5 bases from V and 3 bases from J, with 8 bases between. This CDR3 has 12 amino acids. Germline loops: CDR1 ENHRY, CDR2 SYGVKD. The CDR3 DNA reads as TGTGCCATCAGTCGAGACAGCTACGAGCAGTACTTC. Its protein product is CAISRDSYEQYF.

This clone was counted a few times. CDR3 sequence (DNA): TGTGCCATCAGTGCGACTGGTGGTGACTACACCTTC. Its protein is CAISATGGDYTF. The J gene is TRBJ1-2, the V gene TRBV10-3; D is ambiguous. CDR1 and CDR2 from the germline V gene are ENHRY and SYGVKD. The CDR3 sequence is 12 residues long. V was shortened by 4 bases and J by 10 bases, with 13 bases between the two germline ends.

A few counts support this clone. The chain recombines TRBV7-9 with TRBJ2-7, with 7 bases identical to TRBD1. CDR1 is SEHNR, CDR2 FQNEAQ, per germline (reference sequence). Germline trimming cut 5 bases from V and 0 bases from J; bases unmatched to any gene: 4. This CDR3 spans 14 amino acids. The DNA for the CDR3 is TGTGCCAGCAGCGTGACAGGGAACTCCTACGAGCAGTACTTC. Protein: CASSVTGNSYEQYF.

This clone was observed a handful of times. The CDR3 spells CASSRGLASYNEQFF. The CDR3 DNA is TGTGCCAGCAGTAGAGGACTAGCTTCCTACAATGAGCAGTTCTTC. J is TRBJ2-1 and V is TRBV6-4, with 8 bases that match TRBD2. The CDR3 has 15 residues. The V gene's germline CDR1 is MRHNA and CDR2 SNTAGT. Trimming removed 5 bases from V and 1 base from J; junction bases left unmatched: 4.

At least ten counts were recorded for this clone. The rearrangement links TRBV5-1 to TRBJ2-7; the match to TRBD2 covers 11 bases. The V and J ends lost 2 bases and 3 bases, in that order; junction bases with no gene match: 7. CDR3 length: 16 amino acids. Germline loops: CDR1 SGHRS, CDR2 YFSETQ. For the CDR3, the DNA is TGCGCCAGCAGCTTTGTTCCCGGGACTAGCGGCTACGAGCAGTACTTC. It codes for CASSFVPGTSGYEQYF.

This chain connects TRBV4-1 to TRBJ2-7, with D possibly TRBD2 on 5 matching bases. V shed 1 base and J shed 0 bases, with 10 bases lying between them. Germline CDR1 reads MGHRA; CDR2 reads YSYEKL. The CDR3 length is 15 residues. The CDR3: CASSQGAADSYEQYF. The CDR3 DNA follows: TGCGCCAGCAGCCAAGGGGCAGCGGACTCCTACGAGCAGTACTTC.